Each of the 30 T cell receptor beta chains below was sequenced from the same sample in a study of blood T cell repertoires in COVID-19. The assay was immunoSEQ multiplex PCR, and TCRdb's table has in-frame clones only and misses some. Of about 100,000 clones in the sample, about 83% were seen once. Sequenced input: peripheral blood. Source of these receptors: a woman in her 70s with acute or convalescent COVID-19.

The rearrangement joins TRBV28 to TRBJ1-4, with no clear D. Germline CDR1 is MDHEN and CDR2 is SYDVKM. With 6 bases removed from V and 0 bases from J, the gap between germline ends came to 8 bases. The CDR3 runs 14 residues. CDR3 region: CASREGSTNEKLFF. The CDR3 DNA reads TGTGCCAGCAGAGAGGGCTCAACTAATGAAAAACTGTTTTTT.

J is TRBJ1-2 and V is TRBV28; the D gene is possibly TRBD1 (5 bases). Germline loops: CDR1 MDHEN, CDR2 SYDVKM. The CDR3 covers 12 residues. Trimming pared 5 bases from V and 4 bases from J, leaving 8 bases between. The CDR3 DNA is TGTGCCAGCAGTATCGACAGCTATGGCTACACCTTC. Encoded protein: CASSIDSYGYTF.

A few counts support this clone. The chain links TRBV18 to TRBJ1-2; 7 nucleotides align to TRBD1. The CDR3 totals 15 residues. With V trimmed by 1 base and J by 4 bases, 6 bases remained unmatched. Germline V gene lookup returns CDR1 KGHSH and CDR2 LQKENI. CDR3 loop: CASSPQTGQGYGYTF. The CDR3 region has the DNA TGTGCCAGCTCACCACAGACAGGGCAGGGCTATGGCTACACCTTC.

The rearrangement links TRBV2 to TRBJ2-2; D is ambiguous. CDR3 length: 15 residues. The germline CDR1 and CDR2 sequences are SNHLY and FYNNEI. V shed 2 bases and J shed 1 base, with 8 bases lying between them. The CDR3 protein is CASSESRLNTGELFF. The CDR3 DNA reads TGTGCCAGCAGTGAATCGCGGTTGAACACCGGGGAGCTGTTTTTT.

The CDR3 coding sequence is TGCGCCAGCGGGGGAGGGGATGGAGGGCAGGACAACTATGGCTACACCTTC. This gives the protein CASGGGDGGQDNYGYTF. This sequence joins TRBV5-1 and TRBJ1-2; D is perhaps TRBD1 (5 bases). CDR1 and CDR2 (germline): SGHRS, YFSETQ. This CDR3 region has 17 residues. Deletions cut 7 bases from V and 2 bases from J, with 24 bases between.

This chain connects TRBV12-2 to TRBJ1-2; the table calls TRBD1, which could not be checked here. TRBV12-2 is classified as a pseudogene. The CDR3 has 17 residues. The CDR3 nucleotides are TGTGCAAGTCGCCTAAGGGTCAAGGACAGGGGCTTCGGTGGCTACACCTTC. It specifies CASRLRVKDRGFGGYTF.

The chain uses TRBV11-1 and TRBJ2-3, with a possible D match to TRBD2 (6 bases). Germline assignment: CDR1 SGHAT and CDR2 FQDESV (reference sequence). V shed 5 bases and J shed 2 bases, with 17 bases lying between them. CDR3 length: 16 amino acids. The CDR3 reads CASSLGSGGITDTQYF. CDR3 nucleotides: TGTGCCAGCAGCCTTGGAAGTGGGGGGATCACAGATACGCAGTATTTT.

This chain joins TRBV22-1 and TRBJ2-1; no check of the table's D call, TRBD2, against the DNA was made. TRBV22-1 represents a pseudogene. The length of the CDR3 is 16 residues. CDR3 DNA sequence: TGTCCTGGGAGCGCACGTACGGGACTGCCAAGCAATGAGCAGTTCTTC. This translates into CPGSARTGLPSNEQFF.

This clone was counted a single time. In nucleotides, the CDR3 is TGTGCCAGCTTCGATACGCGACTAACCCTCCAAGAGACCCAGTACTTC. As protein: CASFDTRLTLQETQYF. The gene calls are TRBV7-9 and TRBJ2-5; perhaps TRBD2 as D (5 bases). The V gene lost 8 bases and the J gene lost 1 base, with 20 bases spanning the gap. Per the germline V gene, CDR1 is SEHNR and CDR2 is FQNEAQ (reference sequence). The CDR3 runs to 16 residues.

This sequence joins TRBV7-6 and TRBJ2-1; 7 positions agree with TRBD2. Germline V lookup: CDR1 SGHVS, CDR2 FNYEAQ. V was pared by 6 bases and J by 4 bases, with 6 bases of the junction left unmatched. This CDR3 is 14 amino acids long. This CDR3 is CASREAGIYNEQFF. For the CDR3, the DNA is TGTGCCAGCAGGGAAGCGGGGATTTACAATGAGCAGTTCTTC.

V usage is TRBV12-3 or TRBV12-4 and J usage is TRBJ1-6; a possible D gene is TRBD1 (6 bases). Trimming pared 7 bases from V and 11 bases from J, leaving 15 bases between. This CDR3 is built from 13 residues. CDR3 loop: CASILSQGTPLHF. CDR3 nucleotide sequence: TGTGCCAGCATTCTTAGCCAGGGGACACCCCTCCACTTT.

The gene calls are TRBV4-2 and TRBJ1-1; TRBD1 might be the D (6 bases). V shed 1 base and J shed 4 bases, with 13 bases lying between them. This CDR3 spans 15 amino acids. Germline V gene data show CDR1 as LGHNA and CDR2 as YNFKEQ. The CDR3 nucleotides read TGTGCCAGCAGCCAAGCCGGACAGAGCGGCACTGAAGCTTTCTTT. It encodes CASSQAGQSGTEAFF.

The chain carries TRBV2 and TRBJ2-2; 10 bases line up with TRBD2. The CDR3 covers 16 residues. CDR1 and CDR2 (germline): SNHLY, FYNNEI. V trimming: 6 bases; J trimming: 4 bases; junction bases outside the gene matches: 8. CDR3 bases: TGTGCCAGCAGGGGGCTAGCGGGGGCGATCACCGGGGAGCTGTTTTTT. Protein sequence: CASRGLAGAITGELFF.

This clone was seen just once. The chain combines TRBV7-8 with TRBJ2-1; possibly TRBD1 for D (6 bases). This CDR3 is 17 amino acids long. Per germline, CDR1 SGHVS and CDR2 FQNEAQ. Trimming pared 5 bases from V and 0 bases from J, leaving 17 bases between. CDR3 in amino acids: CASSQRQQGSSYNEQFF. CDR3 nucleotides: TGTGCCAGCAGCCAAAGGCAACAGGGTAGCTCCTACAATGAGCAGTTCTTC.

The rearrangement links TRBV5-8 to TRBJ2-3; no definite D call. Germline values: CDR1 SGHTS, CDR2 YDEGEE. V lost 4 bases, J lost 0 bases, and 12 bases lay in between. The CDR3 extends over 15 amino acids. The CDR3 is CASSPKRPSTDTQYF. CDR3 nucleotides: TGTGCCAGCAGCCCAAAGAGGCCCAGCACAGATACGCAGTATTTT.

The chain uses TRBV19 and TRBJ2-7; 9 positions agree with TRBD1. The J segment lost 5 bases and the V segment lost 8 bases, leaving 13 bases of the junction unmatched. The germline V gene has CDR1 LNHDA and CDR2 SQIVND (reference sequence). CDR3 size: 15 residues. CDR3 amino acids: CASALDRGLSHEQYF. CDR3 DNA sequence: TGTGCCAGTGCTCTTGACAGGGGGTTATCCCACGAGCAGTACTTC.

This chain uses TRBV6-5 with TRBJ1-5; D is unclear. The germline CDR1 and CDR2 sequences are MNHEY and SVGAGI. V was pared by 4 bases and J by 2 bases, with 12 bases between. The CDR3 length is 15 residues. The CDR3 loop is CASSFSPGGNQPQHF. In nucleotides, the CDR3 is TGTGCCAGCAGTTTTTCCCCCGGAGGCAATCAGCCCCAGCATTTT.

The chain has TRBV7-2 and TRBJ2-1; 7 bases match TRBD2. Germline trimming cut 6 bases from V and 6 bases from J; bases unmatched to any gene: 17. This CDR3 region has 17 residues. CDR1 is SGHTA and CDR2 is FQGNSA in the germline V gene. CDR3 loop: CASSGGGSSGLRNEQFF. The CDR3 DNA reads as TGTGCCAGCAGTGGGGGGGGTTCCAGCGGGCTTCGCAATGAGCAGTTCTTC.

The chain employs TRBV19 and TRBJ1-3, with a possible D match to TRBD1 (5 bases). V was clipped by 7 bases and J by 4 bases, with 14 bases between them. The CDR3 totals 14 residues. The V gene's germline CDR1 is LNHDA and CDR2 SQIVND (reference sequence). The CDR3 nucleotides are TGTGCCAGTATGCAGGGTGGCTCCGGAAACACCATATATTTT. Amino acids: CASMQGGSGNTIYF.

The chain uses TRBV5-4 and TRBJ2-3; 9 bases fit TRBD2. The germline V gene has CDR1 SGHNT and CDR2 YYREEE (reference sequence). The CDR3 covers 17 residues. V was pared by 3 bases and J by 7 bases, with 15 bases of the junction left unmatched. DNA of the CDR3: TGTGCCAGCAGCTGGGGACTAGCAGTGGGCGGATGGAATACGCAGTATTTT. This codes for CASSWGLAVGGWNTQYF.

This clone showed up just a few times. The chain recombines TRBV7-7 with TRBJ2-5; D not certain. CDR3 length: 15 amino acids. CDR1 SSHAT and CDR2 FNYEAQ come from the germline V gene (reference sequence). Trimming took 1 base from V and 1 from J, leaving 10 bases between them. The CDR3 loop is CASSLDPASQETQYF. As DNA, the CDR3 is TGTGCCAGCAGCTTAGACCCCGCCAGCCAAGAGACCCAGTACTTC. The whole variable domain, filled in from reference TRBV7-7 and TRBJ2-5, reads GAGVSQSPRYKVTKRGQDVTLRCDPISSHATLYWYQQALGQGPEFLTYFNYEAQPDKSGLPSDRFSAERPEGSISTLTIQRTEQRDSAMYRCASSLDPASQETQYFGPGTRLLVL.

Here the CDR3 reads CASSQDRTPGAFF. The CDR3 DNA reads as TGCGCCAGCAGCCAGGACAGGACCCCTGGGGCTTTCTTT. The chain employs TRBV5-1 and TRBJ1-1; 7 bases line up with TRBD1. Unmatched junction bases numbered 11, after V lost 4 bases and J lost 11 bases. CDR1 and CDR2 from the germline V gene are SGHRS and YFSETQ. The CDR3 has 13 amino acids. The full variable domain, rest sourced from reference TRBV5-1 and TRBJ1-1, is KAGVTQTPRYLIKTRGQQVTLSCSPISGHRSVSWYQQTPGQGLQFLFEYFSETQRNKGNFPGRFSGRQFSNSRSEMNVSTLELGDSALYLCASSQDRTPGAFFGQGTRLTVV.

The V call is TRBV7-6, the J call TRBJ2-5; tentatively, D is TRBD1 (6 bases). CDR3 length: 16 residues. Trimming cost V 1 base and J 8 bases, with 20 bases left between them. Germline V lookup: CDR1 SGHVS, CDR2 FNYEAQ. The CDR3 spells CASSLDTGQLRQTQYF. The CDR3 DNA follows: TGTGCCAGCAGCTTAGATACAGGGCAATTGCGTCAAACCCAGTACTTC.

The chain links TRBV28 to TRBJ1-5, with a tentative D call TRBD1 (6 bases). The V end lost 6 bases, the J end lost 7 bases, and 10 bases lay between the germline ends. The V gene's germline CDR1 is MDHEN and CDR2 SYDVKM. The CDR3 totals 12 residues. The CDR3 loop is CASRYREQPQHF. The CDR3 bases are TGTGCCAGCAGATACAGGGAGCAGCCCCAGCATTTT.

This clone was seen a few times. The V gene is TRBV6-2 or TRBV6-3, the J gene TRBJ2-7; 8 bases agree with TRBD2. This CDR3 contains 15 residues. V trimming: 5 bases; J trimming: 1 base; junction bases outside the gene matches: 7. Germline assignment: CDR1 MNHEY and CDR2 SVGEGT. CDR3: CASSDLLAGSYEQYF. The CDR3 coding sequence is TGTGCCAGCAGTGACCTTCTAGCGGGTTCCTACGAGCAGTACTTC.

The chain employs TRBV4-3 and TRBJ1-6; perhaps TRBD1 as D (5 bases). The V gene's germline CDR1 is LGHNA and CDR2 YSLEER. The CDR3 consists of 19 residues. Trimming pared 4 bases from V and 2 bases from J, leaving 21 bases between. The CDR3 DNA reads as TGCGCCAGCAGCCTCACCCTAGGTCGGGGGGAAACCTATAATTCACCCCTCCACTTT. This sequence encodes CASSLTLGRGETYNSPLHF.

The chain has TRBV18 and TRBJ1-4; 8 bases agree with TRBD1. The V segment lost 3 bases and the J segment 5 bases; nucleotides outside the gene matches: 2. Germline V CDR1 and CDR2: KGHSH, LQKENI. This CDR3 has 14 amino acids. Here the CDR3 DNA reads TGTGCCAGCTCACCCCGACAGGGGAATGAAAAACTGTTTTTT. Its translation: CASSPRQGNEKLFF. Variable domain in full (rest from reference TRBV18 and TRBJ1-4): NAGVMQNPRHLVRRRGQEARLRCSPMKGHSHVYWYRQLPEEGLKFMVYLQKENIIDESGMPKERFSAEFPKEGPSILRIQQVVRGDSAAYFCASSPRQGNEKLFFGSGTQLSVL.

The V and J genes are TRBV30 and TRBJ1-4; TRBD1 matches at 7 bases. Unmatched junction bases numbered 9, after V lost 3 bases and J lost 2 bases. Germline lookup yields CDR1 GTSNPN and CDR2 SVGIG (reference sequence). The CDR3 is made up of 16 amino acids. The CDR3 nucleotides read TGTGCCTGGAGCGGACTGACAGGGTTCACTAATGAAAAACTGTTTTTT. It codes for CAWSGLTGFTNEKLFF. Combining the CDR3 with reference TRBV30 and TRBJ1-4 gives the whole variable domain SQTIHQWPATLVQPVGSPLSLECTVEGTSNPNLYWYRQAAGRGLQLLFYSVGIGQISSEVPQNLSASRPQDRQFILSSKKLLLSDSGFYLCAWSGLTGFTNEKLFFGSGTQLSVL.

The chain has TRBV28 and TRBJ2-1, with a tentative D call TRBD1 (6 bases). The CDR3 extends over 15 amino acids. Trimming cost V 5 bases and J 0 bases, with 11 bases left between them. CDR1 MDHEN and CDR2 SYDVKM come from the germline V gene. The CDR3 protein is CASSRTVSSYNEQFF. The CDR3 DNA sequence: TGTGCCAGCAGTCGGACAGTTAGCTCCTACAATGAGCAGTTCTTC.

The chain joins TRBV5-6 to TRBJ2-3; D may be TRBD2 (5 bases). Germline CDR1 and CDR2: SGHDT and YYEEEE. CDR3 length: 17 residues. Trimming removed 4 bases from V and 0 bases from J, with 18 bases in between. The CDR3 bases are TGTGCCAGCAGCCCGCCCTGGCTAGCACCCAGCACAGATACGCAGTATTTT. This gives the protein CASSPPWLAPSTDTQYF.